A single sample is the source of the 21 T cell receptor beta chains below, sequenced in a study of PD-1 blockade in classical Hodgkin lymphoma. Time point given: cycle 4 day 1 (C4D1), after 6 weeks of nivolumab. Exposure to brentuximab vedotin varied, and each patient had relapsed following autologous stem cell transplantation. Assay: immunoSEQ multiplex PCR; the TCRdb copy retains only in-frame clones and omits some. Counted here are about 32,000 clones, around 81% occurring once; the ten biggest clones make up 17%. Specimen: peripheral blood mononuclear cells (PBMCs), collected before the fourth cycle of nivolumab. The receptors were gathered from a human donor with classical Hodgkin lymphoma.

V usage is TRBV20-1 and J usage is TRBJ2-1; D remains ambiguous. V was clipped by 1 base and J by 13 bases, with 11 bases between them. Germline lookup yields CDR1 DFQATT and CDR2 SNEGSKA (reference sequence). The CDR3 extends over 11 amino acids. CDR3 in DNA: TGCAGTGCTAGAGGTACGGCCCGACAGTTCTTC. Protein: CSARGTARQFF.

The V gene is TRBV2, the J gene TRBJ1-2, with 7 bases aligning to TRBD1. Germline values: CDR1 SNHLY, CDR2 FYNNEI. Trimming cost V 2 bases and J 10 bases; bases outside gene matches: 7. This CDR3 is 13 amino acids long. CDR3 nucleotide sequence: TGTGCCAGCAGTGAATTTGGGACAGTTTCCTACACCTTC. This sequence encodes CASSEFGTVSYTF.

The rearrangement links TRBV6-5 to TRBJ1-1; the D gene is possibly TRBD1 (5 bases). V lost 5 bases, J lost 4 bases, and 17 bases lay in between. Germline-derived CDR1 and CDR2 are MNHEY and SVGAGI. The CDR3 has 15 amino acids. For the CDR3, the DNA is TGTGCCAGCAGTACCCCGGCAGGGCCGGGCACTGAAGCTTTCTTT. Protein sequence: CASSTPAGPGTEAFF.

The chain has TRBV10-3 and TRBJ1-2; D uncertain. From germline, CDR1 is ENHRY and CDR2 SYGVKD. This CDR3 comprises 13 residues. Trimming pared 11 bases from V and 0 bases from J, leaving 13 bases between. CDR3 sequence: CAVTEGANYGYTF. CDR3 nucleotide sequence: TGTGCCGTCACAGAAGGCGCTAACTATGGCTACACCTTC.

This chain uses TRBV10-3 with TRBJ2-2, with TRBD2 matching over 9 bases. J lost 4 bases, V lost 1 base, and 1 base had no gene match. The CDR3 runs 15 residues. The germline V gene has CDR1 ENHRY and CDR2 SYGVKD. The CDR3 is CAISELAGVTGELFF. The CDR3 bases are TGTGCCATCAGTGAGTTAGCGGGAGTCACCGGGGAGCTGTTTTTT.

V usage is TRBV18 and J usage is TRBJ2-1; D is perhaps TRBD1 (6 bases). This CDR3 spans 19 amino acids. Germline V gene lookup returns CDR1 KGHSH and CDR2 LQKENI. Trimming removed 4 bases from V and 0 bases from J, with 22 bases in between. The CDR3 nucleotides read TGTGCCAGCTCACGTCCCCCCGGGACACGCTACAGCTCCTACAATGAGCAGTTCTTC. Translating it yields CASSRPPGTRYSSYNEQFF.

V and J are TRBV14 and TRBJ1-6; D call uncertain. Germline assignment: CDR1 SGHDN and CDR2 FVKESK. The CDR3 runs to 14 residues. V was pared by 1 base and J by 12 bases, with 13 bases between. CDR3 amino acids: CASSQGTVLRPLHF. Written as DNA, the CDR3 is TGTGCCAGCAGCCAAGGCACAGTTCTAAGACCCCTCCACTTT.

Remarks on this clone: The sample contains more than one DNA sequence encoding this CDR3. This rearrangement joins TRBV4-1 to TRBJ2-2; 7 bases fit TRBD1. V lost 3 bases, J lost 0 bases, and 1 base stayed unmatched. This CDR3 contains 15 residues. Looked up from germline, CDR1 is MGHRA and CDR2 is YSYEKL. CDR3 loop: CASSQGTANTGELFF. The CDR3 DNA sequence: TGCGCCAGCAGCCAGGGGACAGCGAACACCGGGGAGCTGTTTTTT.

In nucleotides, the CDR3 is TGTGCCAGCGGAGGGACTAGCGGAGGGCCTGAGCAGTTCTTC. It is translated as CASGGTSGGPEQFF. V gene TRBV7-9 combines with J gene TRBJ2-1; 11 nucleotides agree with TRBD2. Trimming cost V 8 bases and J 9 bases; bases outside gene matches: 9. CDR1 SEHNR and CDR2 FQNEAQ come from the germline V gene (reference sequence). The CDR3 loop spans 14 amino acids. The full variable domain, with the rest looked up from reference TRBV7-9 and TRBJ2-1, is DTGVSQNPRHKITKRGQNVTFRCDPISEHNRLYWYRQTLGQGPEFLTYFQNEAQLEKSRLLSDRFSAERPKGSFSTLEIQRTEQGDSAMYLCASGGTSGGPEQFFGPGTRLTVL.

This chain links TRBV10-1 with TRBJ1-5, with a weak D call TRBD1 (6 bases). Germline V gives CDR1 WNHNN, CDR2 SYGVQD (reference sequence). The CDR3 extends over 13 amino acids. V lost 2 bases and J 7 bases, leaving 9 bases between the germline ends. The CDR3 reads CASSEGGAQPQHF. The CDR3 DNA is TGCGCCAGCAGTGAGGGGGGGGCGCAGCCCCAGCATTTT.

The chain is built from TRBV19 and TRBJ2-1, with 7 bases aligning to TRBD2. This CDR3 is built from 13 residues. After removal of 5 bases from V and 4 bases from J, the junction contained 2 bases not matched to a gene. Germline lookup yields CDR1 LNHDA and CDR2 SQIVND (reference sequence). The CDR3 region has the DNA TGTGCCAGTAGTGAGGGACTATACAATGAGCAGTTCTTC. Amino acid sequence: CASSEGLYNEQFF.

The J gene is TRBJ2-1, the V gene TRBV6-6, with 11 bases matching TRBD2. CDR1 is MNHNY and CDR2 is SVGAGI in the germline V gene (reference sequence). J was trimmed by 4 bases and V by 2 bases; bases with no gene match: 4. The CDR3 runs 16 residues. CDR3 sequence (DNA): TGTGCCAGCAGTTACGGGGGGACTAGCGGTTACAATGAGCAGTTCTTC. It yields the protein CASSYGGTSGYNEQFF.

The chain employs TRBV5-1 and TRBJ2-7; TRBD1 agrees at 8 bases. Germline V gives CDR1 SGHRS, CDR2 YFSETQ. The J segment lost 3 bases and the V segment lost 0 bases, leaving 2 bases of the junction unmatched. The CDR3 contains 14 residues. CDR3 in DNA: TGCGCCAGCAGCTTGGCGGGACAGGACTACGAGCAGTACTTC. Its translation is CASSLAGQDYEQYF.

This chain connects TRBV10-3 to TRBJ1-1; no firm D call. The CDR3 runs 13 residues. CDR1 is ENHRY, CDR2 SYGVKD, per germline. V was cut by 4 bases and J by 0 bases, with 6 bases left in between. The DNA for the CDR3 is TGTGCCATCAGTGGAGGGATGAACACTGAAGCTTTCTTT. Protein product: CAISGGMNTEAFF.

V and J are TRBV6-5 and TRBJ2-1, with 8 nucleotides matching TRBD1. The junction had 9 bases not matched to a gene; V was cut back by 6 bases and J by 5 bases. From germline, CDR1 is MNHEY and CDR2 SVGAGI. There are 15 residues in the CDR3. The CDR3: CASSPSRTGNNEQFF. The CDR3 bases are TGTGCCAGCAGCCCAAGCCGGACAGGGAACAATGAGCAGTTCTTC.

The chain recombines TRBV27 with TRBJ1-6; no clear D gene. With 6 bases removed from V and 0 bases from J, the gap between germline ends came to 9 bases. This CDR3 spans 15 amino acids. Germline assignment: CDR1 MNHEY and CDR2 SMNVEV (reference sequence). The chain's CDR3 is CASSPYPSYNSPLHF. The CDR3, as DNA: TGTGCCAGCAGCCCCTATCCCTCCTATAATTCACCCCTCCACTTT.

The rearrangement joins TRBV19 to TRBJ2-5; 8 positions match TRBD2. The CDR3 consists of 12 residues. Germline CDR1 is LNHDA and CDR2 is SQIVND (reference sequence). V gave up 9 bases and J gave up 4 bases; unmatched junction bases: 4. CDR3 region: CARTSAVETQYF. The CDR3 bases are TGTGCCAGGACTAGCGCGGTAGAGACCCAGTACTTC.

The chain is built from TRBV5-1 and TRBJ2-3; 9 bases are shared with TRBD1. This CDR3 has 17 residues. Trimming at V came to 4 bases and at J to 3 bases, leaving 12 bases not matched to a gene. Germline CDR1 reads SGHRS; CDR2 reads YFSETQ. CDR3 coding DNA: TGCGCCAGCAGCCCCGACCCGGTGGGGACAGGGACAGATACGCAGTATTTT. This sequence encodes CASSPDPVGTGTDTQYF. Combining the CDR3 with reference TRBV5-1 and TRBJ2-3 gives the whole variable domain KAGVTQTPRYLIKTRGQQVTLSCSPISGHRSVSWYQQTPGQGLQFLFEYFSETQRNKGNFPGRFSGRQFSNSRSEMNVSTLELGDSALYLCASSPDPVGTGTDTQYFGPGTRLTVL.

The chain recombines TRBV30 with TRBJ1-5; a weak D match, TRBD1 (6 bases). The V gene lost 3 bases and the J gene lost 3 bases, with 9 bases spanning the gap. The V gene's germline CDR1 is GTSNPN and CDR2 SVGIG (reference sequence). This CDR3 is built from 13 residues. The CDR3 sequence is CAWSRDNNQPQHF. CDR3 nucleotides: TGTGCCTGGAGCCGGGACAACAATCAGCCCCAGCATTTT.

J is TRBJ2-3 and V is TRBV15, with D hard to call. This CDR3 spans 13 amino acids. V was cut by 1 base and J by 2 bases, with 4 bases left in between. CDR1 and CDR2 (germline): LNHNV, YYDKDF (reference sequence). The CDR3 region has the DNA TGTGCCACCAGCAGAGGATTCACAGATACGCAGTATTTT. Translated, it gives CATSRGFTDTQYF.

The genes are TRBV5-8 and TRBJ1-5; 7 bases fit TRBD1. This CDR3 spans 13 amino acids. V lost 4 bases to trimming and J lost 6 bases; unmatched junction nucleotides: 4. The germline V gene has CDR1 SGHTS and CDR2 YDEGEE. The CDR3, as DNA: TGTGCCAGCAGCACGACAGGGTCTCAGCCCCAGCATTTT. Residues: CASSTTGSQPQHF.